Here is one T cell receptor (beta chain) with its context. The source of the sample is a study of radiotherapy plus CTLA-4 blockade in lung cancer. The V and J ends lost 11 bases and 4 bases respectively, with 12 bases between them. The CDR3 has 13 residues. Germline assignment: CDR1 SNHLY and CDR2 FYNNEI. This table comes from immunoSEQ multiplex PCR, and its TCRdb copy is limited to in-frame clones, with some not included. The data show approximately 110,000 clones, roughly 80% seen once. The chain carries TRBV2 and TRBJ1-6; D unresolved. The sequenced sample was peripheral blood, obtained from a patient treated with radiotherapy plus ipilimumab. This clonotype was obtained from a human donor with non-small cell lung cancer that progressed on radiotherapy plus ipilimumab. Some clones in this sample may be carry-over from other donors' samples. The CDR3 DNA is TGTGCCGGTCAGGACGGGTATAATTCACCCCTCCACTTT. Its protein is CAGQDGYNSPLHF.